The 11 T cell receptor beta chains below all came from one sample that was sequenced in a study of OX40 agonist ivuxolimab in advanced cancers. Clones were sequenced by immunoSEQ multiplex PCR, and TCRdb holds only the in-frame ones, with some missing. This sample carries 8,000 to 10,000 clones, 70% to 90% of them seen once, and the ten largest clones take 9.5% to 15%. Sample: CD4+ or CD8+ T cells sorted from blood, taken in a trial of the OX40 agonist ivuxolimab. The receptors were gathered from an adult with an advanced solid tumor such as melanoma, head and neck, liver or kidney cancer.

This clone is a singleton in its sample. The V and J genes are TRBV4-1 and TRBJ1-5; D is unresolved. The CDR3 is 15 residues long. Germline V lookup: CDR1 MGHRA, CDR2 YSYEKL. V was trimmed by 4 bases and J by 2 bases, leaving 12 bases between them. The CDR3, as DNA: TGCGCCAGCAGCCCATATGAAATGGGCAATCAGCCCCAGCATTTT. It is translated as CASSPYEMGNQPQHF.

The CDR3 DNA is TGCGCCAGCAGTCTAGCGACTTACAATGAGCAGTTCTTC. Encoded protein: CASSLATYNEQFF. The V gene is TRBV10-2, the J gene TRBJ2-1; D perhaps matches TRBD2 (6 bases). The CDR3 sequence is 13 residues long. The V gene's germline CDR1 is WSHSY and CDR2 SAAADI. Trimming shortened V by 5 bases and J by 4 bases, and 9 bases separated the two germline ends.

The chain couples TRBV2 to TRBJ2-2; D possibly corresponds to TRBD1 (5 bases). V lost 1 base and J lost 4, with 13 bases in between. The CDR3 spans 16 residues. In germline, CDR1 is SNHLY, CDR2 FYNNEI. This chain's CDR3 is CASSEGRARGTGELFF. In nucleotides, the CDR3 is TGTGCCAGCAGTGAAGGCAGGGCAAGGGGCACCGGGGAGCTGTTTTTT.

The rearrangement joins TRBV5-1 to TRBJ2-3; unclear D gene. This CDR3 is built from 15 residues. The V gene lost 0 bases and the J gene lost 2 bases, with 10 bases spanning the gap. Germline assignment: CDR1 SGHRS and CDR2 YFSETQ. The CDR3 loop is CASSLEPEDTDTQYF. The CDR3 nucleotides read TGCGCCAGCAGCTTGGAACCAGAGGACACAGATACGCAGTATTTT. The complete variable domain, with remaining parts taken from reference TRBV5-1 and TRBJ2-3, reads KAGVTQTPRYLIKTRGQQVTLSCSPISGHRSVSWYQQTPGQGLQFLFEYFSETQRNKGNFPGRFSGRQFSNSRSEMNVSTLELGDSALYLCASSLEPEDTDTQYFGPGTRLTVL.

The chain joins TRBV6-5 to TRBJ1-6; weak D call: TRBD1 (6 bases). Germline CDR1 MNHEY, CDR2 SVGAGI. The CDR3 totals 14 residues. Trimming stripped 2 bases from V and 15 bases from J, with 17 bases between. Written as DNA, the CDR3 is TGTGCCAGCAGTTACGGACAACAGGGCGAACACCTCCACTTT. Its translation is CASSYGQQGEHLHF.

V usage is TRBV2 and J usage is TRBJ2-4; the match to TRBD1 covers 7 bases. Looked up from germline, CDR1 is SNHLY and CDR2 is FYNNEI. This CDR3 region has 15 residues. V was clipped by 5 bases and J by 9 bases; unmatched bases: 13. This chain's CDR3 is CASSPDRPTLSIQYF. DNA of the CDR3: TGTGCCAGCAGTCCGGACAGGCCCACATTGTCCATTCAGTACTTC.

The V call is TRBV19, the J call TRBJ2-6, with D unclear. This CDR3 is built from 12 residues. V shed 10 bases and J shed 4 bases, with 8 bases lying between them. CDR1 is LNHDA and CDR2 is SQIVND in the germline V gene (reference sequence). The CDR3 loop is CATAAGANVLTF. DNA of the CDR3: TGTGCCACCGCCGCGGGGGCCAACGTCCTGACTTTC.

The chain employs TRBV27 and TRBJ2-1, with D uncertain. Germline V gene lookup returns CDR1 MNHEY and CDR2 SMNVEV (reference sequence). The CDR3 is made up of 15 amino acids. Trimming removed 7 bases from V and 2 bases from J, with 15 bases in between. As DNA, the CDR3 is TGTGCCAGCACCAAAACGTGGCGGACCTACAATGAGCAGTTCTTC. It codes for CASTKTWRTYNEQFF.

Only one count was recorded for this clone. The chain couples TRBV9 to TRBJ1-4; the D gene is possibly TRBD1 (6 bases). Germline values: CDR1 SGDLS, CDR2 YYNGEE. The CDR3 is 14 residues long. The V gene lost 3 bases and the J gene lost 4 bases, with 10 bases spanning the gap. CDR3 coding DNA: TGTGCCAGCAGCGCCAGGGGTCTTAATGAAAAACTGTTTTTT. Translation: CASSARGLNEKLFF.

CDR3 protein: CASSLRPPETQYF. The CDR3 nucleotides are TGTGCCAGCAGTCTCCGGCCTCCAGAGACCCAGTACTTC. This rearrangement joins TRBV6-5 to TRBJ2-5; D not certain. Germline lookup yields CDR1 MNHEY and CDR2 SVGAGI. This CDR3 has 13 residues. V dropped 5 bases and J dropped 4 bases, with 11 bases sitting between them.

V usage is TRBV5-1 and J usage is TRBJ2-1, with D perhaps matching TRBD2 (5 bases). This CDR3 has 15 residues. Trimming shortened V by 0 bases and J by 5 bases, and 12 bases separated the two germline ends. The germline V gene encodes CDR1 SGHRS and CDR2 YFSETQ. The CDR3 DNA reads as TGCGCCAGCAGCTTGGAGGCTAGCAGGAACAATGAGCAGTTCTTC. This gives the protein CASSLEASRNNEQFF. Full variable domain (remainder filled in from reference TRBV5-1 and TRBJ2-1): KAGVTQTPRYLIKTRGQQVTLSCSPISGHRSVSWYQQTPGQGLQFLFEYFSETQRNKGNFPGRFSGRQFSNSRSEMNVSTLELGDSALYLCASSLEASRNNEQFFGPGTRLTVL.